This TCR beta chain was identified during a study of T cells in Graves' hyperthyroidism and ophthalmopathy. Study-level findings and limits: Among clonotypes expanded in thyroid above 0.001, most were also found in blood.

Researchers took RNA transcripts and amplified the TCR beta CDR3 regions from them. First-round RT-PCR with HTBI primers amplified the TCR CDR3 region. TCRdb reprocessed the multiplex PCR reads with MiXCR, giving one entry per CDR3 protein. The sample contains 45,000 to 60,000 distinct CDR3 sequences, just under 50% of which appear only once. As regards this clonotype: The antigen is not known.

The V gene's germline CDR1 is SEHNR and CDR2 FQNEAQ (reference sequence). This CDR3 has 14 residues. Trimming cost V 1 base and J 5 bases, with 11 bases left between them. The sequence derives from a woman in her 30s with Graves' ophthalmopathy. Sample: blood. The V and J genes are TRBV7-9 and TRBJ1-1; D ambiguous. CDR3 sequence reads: CASSLDSQETEAFF. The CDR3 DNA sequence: TGTGCCAGCAGCTTAGATAGCCAAGAGACTGAAGCTTTCTTT.